These 25 T cell receptor beta chains were sequenced from one sample in a study of T cell repertoires in cytomegalovirus infection. TCRdb used MiXCR to reprocess the reads, holding one entry per CDR3 protein. The data contain around 430,000 distinct CDR3 sequences, more than 40% of them seen just once; the ten biggest clones take up roughly two fifths. Antigens for these TCRs are unknown. The sample was cultured PBMCs, taken from culture after CMV antigen stimulation. These receptors all come from a human donor in good health (CMV status not recorded). Some clones in this sample may be carry-over from other donors' samples.

The gene calls are TRBV12-3 or TRBV12-4 and TRBJ1-1; 7 positions agree with TRBD1. The CDR3 loop spans 14 amino acids. V shed 6 bases and J 5 bases; nucleotides not matched to a gene: 9. The chain's CDR3 is CASSSGQPGTEAFF. CDR3 DNA sequence: TGTGCCAGCAGCTCGGGACAGCCTGGGACTGAAGCTTTCTTT.

This clonotype was recorded a few times. The rearrangement uses TRBV7-2 and TRBJ2-1, with 9 positions matching TRBD2. Germline V gene lookup returns CDR1 SGHTA and CDR2 FQGNSA. The ends lost 1 base at V and 6 bases at J; junction bases unmatched: 7. The CDR3 extends over 16 amino acids. Here the CDR3 reads CASSLVAGTSSNEQFF. The CDR3 DNA is TGTGCCAGCAGCTTAGTTGCCGGGACTAGCTCCAATGAGCAGTTCTTC.

This clonotype has only a few counts. The rearrangement uses TRBV7-6 and TRBJ1-6; TRBD1 agrees at 8 bases. CDR3 length: 15 residues. CDR1 and CDR2 (germline): SGHVS, FNYEAQ. Unmatched junction bases numbered 6, after V lost 4 bases and J lost 7 bases. The CDR3 loop is CASSSGQGWNSPLHF. The CDR3 nucleotides are TGTGCCAGCAGCTCCGGACAGGGCTGGAATTCACCCCTCCACTTT.

The chain combines TRBV29-1 with TRBJ2-1; 9 bases agree with TRBD2. The CDR3 consists of 17 residues. With 4 bases clipped from V and 8 bases from J, the junction kept 18 bases outside the gene matches. In germline, CDR1 is SQVTM, CDR2 ANQGSEA. This CDR3 is CSVVVRSGLALGDEQFF. Here the CDR3 DNA reads TGCAGCGTTGTTGTCCGTTCGGGACTAGCTTTAGGGGATGAGCAGTTCTTC.

The chain carries TRBV4-3 and TRBJ2-7; a weak D match, TRBD1 (5 bases). This CDR3 is built from 16 residues. Trimming left V 0 bases short and J 2 bases short, with 14 bases between. Germline CDR1 is LGHNA and CDR2 is YSLEER. DNA for the CDR3: TGCGCCAGCAGCCAAGATAAGGGGCCCAGCCCCTACGAGCAGTACTTC. This gives the protein CASSQDKGPSPYEQYF.

This clonotype has just a few counts. This rearrangement joins TRBV28 to TRBJ1-1; the D gene is possibly TRBD1 (6 bases). CDR3 length: 15 amino acids. Germline assignment: CDR1 MDHEN and CDR2 SYDVKM. Deletions cut 1 base from V and 7 bases from J, with 16 bases between. DNA of the CDR3: TGTGCCAGCAGTTTATCGTCGTCGGGGGCTGTTGAAGCTTTCTTT. Its protein is CASSLSSSGAVEAFF.

The V call is TRBV7-6, the J call TRBJ1-1; no firm D call. CDR3 length: 15 amino acids. CDR1 and CDR2 (germline): SGHVS, FNYEAQ. V shed 5 bases and J shed 0 bases, with 13 bases lying between them. The CDR3 nucleotides read TGTGCCAGCAGCGCCGCCGGACGGATGAACACTGAAGCTTTCTTT. Its translation: CASSAAGRMNTEAFF.

The J gene is TRBJ2-5, the V gene TRBV11-3; the D call may be TRBD1 or TRBD2 (6 bases each). CDR1 is SGHNT, CDR2 YENEEA, per germline. Trimming removed 8 bases from V and 4 bases from J, with 17 bases in between. The CDR3 length is 14 residues. The CDR3 bases are TGTGCCAGCGGGGGGACAACCTGGGGAGAGACCCAGTACTTC. Translated, it gives CASGGTTWGETQYF.

This chain uses TRBV4-1 with TRBJ2-3; D is uncertain. CDR1 and CDR2 from the germline V gene are MGHRA and YSYEKL. The germline V and J ends were trimmed by 0 bases and 9 bases, with 10 bases remaining between them. The CDR3 runs 13 residues. In nucleotides, the CDR3 is TGCGCCAGCAGCCAAGATACGGCGAAGACGCAGTATTTT. Translating it yields CASSQDTAKTQYF.

This clonotype was seen many times. The rearrangement uses TRBV12-3 or TRBV12-4 and TRBJ2-5; tentative D call: TRBD1 (5 bases). This CDR3 region has 13 residues. V lost 6 bases and J 5 bases, leaving 13 bases between the germline ends. The CDR3 loop is CASSFSGAETQYF. Written as DNA, the CDR3 is TGTGCCAGCAGCTTTAGTGGGGCGGAGACCCAGTACTTC.

The chain is built from TRBV24-1 and TRBJ1-5, with D tentatively TRBD1 (5 bases). Germline values: CDR1 KGHDR, CDR2 SFDVKD. Trimming pared 5 bases from V and 3 bases from J, leaving 7 bases between. The length of the CDR3 is 13 residues. This chain's CDR3 is CATSVTDNQPQHF. The CDR3 bases are TGTGCCACCAGTGTGACAGACAATCAGCCCCAGCATTTT.

This clonotype was detected only a few times. The CDR3 DNA reads TGTGCCAGCTATTTCTCCGGGGCAGATACGCAGTATTTT. It yields the protein CASYFSGADTQYF. J is TRBJ2-3 and V is TRBV7-9; D is perhaps TRBD2 (5 bases). Germline loops: CDR1 SEHNR, CDR2 FQNEAQ (reference sequence). The length of the CDR3 is 13 residues. Trimming pared 8 bases from V and 4 bases from J, leaving 13 bases between.

A few counts support this clonotype. The chain recombines TRBV24-1 with TRBJ2-3, with 11 bases fitting TRBD2. CDR1 is KGHDR, CDR2 SFDVKD, per germline. This CDR3 has 18 residues. Trimming removed 1 base from V and 0 bases from J; junction bases left unmatched: 5. CDR3 region: CATSDFRTSGLSTDTQYF. Here the CDR3 DNA reads TGTGCCACCAGTGATTTTCGGACTAGCGGGTTAAGCACAGATACGCAGTATTTT.

The rearrangement links TRBV28 to TRBJ1-2, with D possibly being TRBD1 (5 bases). The CDR3 consists of 13 residues. Germline lookup yields CDR1 MDHEN and CDR2 SYDVKM. The V and J ends lost 2 bases and 4 bases respectively, with 8 bases between them. CDR3 sequence reads: CASSLGTIYGYTF. As DNA, the CDR3 is TGTGCCAGCAGTTTAGGGACGATCTATGGCTACACCTTC.

J is TRBJ2-1 and V is TRBV11-2, with a weak D call TRBD2 (6 bases). V was clipped by 5 bases and J by 2 bases, with 19 bases between them. Germline V CDR1 and CDR2: SGHAT, FQNNGV. The CDR3 is 17 amino acids. The CDR3 protein is CASSPDAGLKTYNEQFF. CDR3 coding DNA: TGTGCCAGCAGCCCCGACGCGGGACTGAAAACCTACAATGAGCAGTTCTTC.

The genes are TRBV7-9 and TRBJ1-1; D gene unclear. V lost 8 bases to trimming and J lost 0 bases, with 7 bases between them. The CDR3 extends over 12 amino acids. Germline V gene lookup returns CDR1 SEHNR and CDR2 FQNEAQ (reference sequence). The CDR3 nucleotides are TGTGCCAGCCTAGGTCTGAACACTGAAGCTTTCTTT. This translates into CASLGLNTEAFF.

V is TRBV5-6 and J is TRBJ2-5; tentative D call: TRBD1 (6 bases). Germline V gives CDR1 SGHDT, CDR2 YYEEEE. CDR3 length: 14 amino acids. V was shortened by 5 bases and J by 5 bases, with 16 bases between the two germline ends. The CDR3 spells CASRTLQGRETQYF. The CDR3 DNA sequence: TGTGCCAGCAGGACGCTACAGGGACGGGAGACCCAGTACTTC.

This chain links TRBV6-1 with TRBJ2-1; D gene uncertain. V was pared by 0 bases and J by 9 bases, with 9 bases between. The CDR3 spans 13 residues. Germline V gene data show CDR1 as MNHNS and CDR2 as SASEGT. The CDR3 DNA reads as TGTGCCAGCAGTGAAGCTCTGGACGGTGAGCAGTTCTTC. Its protein is CASSEALDGEQFF.

This clonotype was seen only a few times. The chain is built from TRBV10-3 and TRBJ2-1; a weak D match, TRBD2 (6 bases). Germline V gives CDR1 ENHRY, CDR2 SYGVKD. CDR3 length: 16 residues. With 0 bases removed from V and 6 bases from J, the gap between germline ends came to 15 bases. Written as DNA, the CDR3 is TGTGCCATCAGTGAGTCGATCCGGGCGGGGATCAATGAGCAGTTCTTC. Its translation is CAISESIRAGINEQFF.

This clonotype was counted only a few times. The J gene is TRBJ2-1, the V gene TRBV6-1; 12 bases match TRBD2. V lost 1 base and J lost 8; bases outside the gene matches: 9. This CDR3 region has 17 residues. Looked up from germline, CDR1 is MNHNS and CDR2 is SASEGT. The CDR3 DNA reads TGTGCCAGCAGTGAAGTGAGGACTAGCGGGGTCGTGGATGAGCAGTTCTTC. This encodes CASSEVRTSGVVDEQFF.

This clonotype was found many times. This chain links TRBV7-2 with TRBJ2-2, with D uncertain. V lost 5 bases, J lost 6 bases, and 16 bases lay in between. Germline V gives CDR1 SGHTA, CDR2 FQGNSA. The CDR3 length is 15 residues. The CDR3 is CASSQYTTPAGELFF. The CDR3 region has the DNA TGTGCCAGCAGCCAATATACCACACCAGCCGGGGAGCTGTTTTTT.

This clonotype turned up a few times. The chain uses TRBV6-1 and TRBJ1-5, with 10 positions matching TRBD1. With V trimmed by 2 bases and J by 7 bases, 5 bases remained unmatched. This CDR3 is 15 amino acids long. Germline assignment: CDR1 MNHNS and CDR2 SASEGT. CDR3: CASSEWRTGGQPQHF. The CDR3 bases are TGTGCCAGCAGTGAATGGAGGACAGGGGGGCAGCCCCAGCATTTT.

This clonotype was recorded once. The chain uses TRBV5-1 and TRBJ2-7; 9 nucleotides line up with TRBD1. After removal of 0 bases from V and 4 bases from J, the junction contained 8 bases not matched to a gene. The V gene's germline CDR1 is SGHRS and CDR2 YFSETQ. This CDR3 contains 16 residues. This CDR3 is CASSLGDRVSGYEQYF. The CDR3, as DNA: TGCGCCAGCAGCTTGGGGGACAGGGTTTCGGGTTACGAGCAGTACTTC.

In this sample, this clonotype turned up a few times. The V and J genes are TRBV20-1 and TRBJ1-1; no clear D gene. V shed 0 bases and J shed 1 base, with 18 bases lying between them. Per germline, CDR1 DFQATT and CDR2 SNEGSKA (reference sequence). The CDR3 loop spans 17 amino acids. The CDR3: CSARDPITLTENTEAFF. CDR3 nucleotide sequence: TGCAGTGCTAGAGATCCTATAACCCTAACCGAGAACACTGAAGCTTTCTTT.

This clonotype was counted between two and nine times. V and J are TRBV6-1 and TRBJ2-7, with 8 bases aligning to TRBD2. J lost 3 bases, V lost 9 bases, and 13 bases had no gene match. Germline assignment: CDR1 MNHNS and CDR2 SASEGT. The CDR3 totals 15 residues. The CDR3 spells CASLGVAGPHYEQYF. The CDR3 DNA reads as TGTGCCAGTTTGGGGGTAGCGGGACCCCACTACGAGCAGTACTTC.